This T cell receptor beta chain was retrieved from a study of Graves' ophthalmopathy and Graves' hyperthyroidism. This clonotype occurred many times. RNA transcripts yielded amplified TCR beta CDR3 regions. Second-round multiplex PCR followed a first-round RT-PCR using HTBI primers. Via MiXCR, TCRdb re-called the multiplex PCR reads, giving one row per CDR3 protein. The repertoire consists of about 740,000 distinct CDR3 sequences, with 40% occurring once and the leading ten covering about 40%. The CDR3 loop spans 11 amino acids. Germline V gives CDR1 SQVTM, CDR2 ANQGSEA. The V and J ends lost 4 bases and 6 bases respectively, with 10 bases between them.

The sequence derives from an adult man with Graves' ophthalmopathy. The chain uses TRBV29-1 and TRBJ2-7; perhaps D is TRBD1 or TRBD2 (5 bases each). Input material: peripheral blood. Here the CDR3 DNA reads TGCAGCGTTGGGGTGGGACCCGAGCAGTACTTC. Protein: CSVGVGPEQYF.